These 2 T cell receptor beta chains came from one sample sequenced in a study of blood T cell repertoires in COVID-19. Method: immunoSEQ multiplex PCR; TCRdb's copy keeps in-frame clones and lacks some. Found here are tens of thousands of clones, around 78% of them singletons; the top ten hold 25% to 35%. Input material: peripheral blood. The source is a man between 60 and 75 years old with acute or convalescent COVID-19.

The chain joins TRBV14 to TRBJ2-5; the match to TRBD2 covers 10 bases. V lost 2 bases to trimming and J lost 0 bases; unmatched junction nucleotides: 15. Per the germline V gene, CDR1 is SGHDN and CDR2 is FVKESK. The length of the CDR3 is 20 residues. CDR3 bases: TGTGCCAGCAGCCAACTATCCCCGGGACTAGCGAAACGCGACCAAGAGACCCAGTACTTC. Its protein product is CASSQLSPGLAKRDQETQYF.

The gene calls are TRBV7-2 and TRBJ2-2; D gene uncertain. CDR1 and CDR2 from the germline V gene are SGHTA and FQGNSA. The CDR3 consists of 13 residues. With 1 base removed from V and 15 bases from J, the gap between germline ends came to 15 bases. For the CDR3, the DNA is TGTGCCAGCAGCTTAGGCACCCAACTTCCCTTGTTTTTT. Amino acids: CASSLGTQLPLFF.